The sample holds a few counts of the clone carrying this T cell receptor beta chain. RNA transcripts gave rise to amplified TCR beta CDR3 regions. HTBI primers were employed in a first-round RT-PCR of the TCR CDR3. TCRdb reanalysed the multiplex PCR reads using MiXCR and keeps one entry per CDR3 protein. The table includes about 290,000 distinct CDR3 sequences, about an eighth detected once. This specimen comes from a study of T cells in Graves' hyperthyroidism and ophthalmopathy. The sample consisted of blood. The TCR originated in a woman aged 30 to 39 with Graves' hyperthyroidism that later progressed to Graves' ophthalmopathy.

CDR3 sequence: CASSRLAGGSHNEQFF. DNA of the CDR3: TGCGCCAGCAGTAGACTAGCGGGAGGTTCCCACAATGAGCAGTTCTTC. The genes are TRBV4-3 and TRBJ2-1; 13 nucleotides match TRBD2. Germline V gene data show CDR1 as LGHNA and CDR2 as YSLEER. This CDR3 has 16 amino acids. J was trimmed by 5 bases and V by 6 bases; bases with no gene match: 7.